These T cell receptor beta chains were read from a single sample in a study of blood T cells in healthy people across ages. TCRdb used MiXCR to reprocess the 5' RACE reads, holding one entry per CDR3 protein. The data contain 650,000 to 800,000 distinct CDR3 sequences, 44% of them singletons. The sequencing input was blood. Receptors were obtained from a man aged 55 to 70 in good health. Both conserved end residues are part of each CDR3. Where a row states a size, it is once, few, many or the class of an expanded clone; other rows omit it.

CDR3aa,j_gene,abundance,v_gene
CAIQTGGGDSYEQYF,TRBJ2-7,few,TRBV6-1
CASSRGRGVLEQFF,TRBJ2-1,few,TRBV14
CASSYSAGRTYNEQFF,TRBJ2-1,few,TRBV6-2/TRBV6-3
CASSLLGGQQETQYF,TRBJ2-5,.,TRBV7-2
CASSFGQGRSPLHF,TRBJ1-6,few,TRBV2
CASSLKGLNEKLFF,TRBJ1-4,.,TRBV7-2
CASSFSGGAMDTQYF,TRBJ2-3,few,TRBV12-3/TRBV12-4
CASSTERVGEQYF,TRBJ2-7,few,TRBV21-1
CASSPREYNEQFF,TRBJ2-1,.,TRBV7-7
CASSYPKTPQNQPQHF,TRBJ1-5,.,TRBV6-6